The 15 T cell receptor beta chains below all came from one sample that was sequenced in a study of blood T cell repertoires in COVID-19. Produced via immunoSEQ multiplex PCR; TCRdb's table is partial and in-frame only. Counted here are 300,000 or so clones, 80% to 90% occurring once; the ten biggest clones make up 1%. The sequenced sample was peripheral blood. These receptors came from a man aged 50 to 59 with active or convalescent COVID-19.

V and J are TRBV28 and TRBJ1-1, with TRBD1 as a possible D gene (6 bases). CDR1 and CDR2 from the germline V gene are MDHEN and SYDVKM. Between the trimmed V and J ends, which lost 3 bases and 5 bases, there was a span of 13 bases. The CDR3 spans 14 residues. Written as DNA, the CDR3 is TGTGCCAGCAGTTTGGGGGCAGCTCGGACTGAAGCTTTCTTT. Residues: CASSLGAARTEAFF.

The chain combines TRBV9 with TRBJ1-1; 8 bases are shared with TRBD1. This CDR3 is 15 amino acids long. Germline CDR1 SGDLS, CDR2 YYNGEE. Losses at the gene ends were 5 bases for V and 1 base for J; bases not matched to a gene: 7. The CDR3 loop is CASRAPGQENTEAFF. The CDR3, as DNA: TGTGCCAGCAGAGCACCGGGACAGGAGAACACTGAAGCTTTCTTT.

The rearrangement joins TRBV18 to TRBJ2-2; the match to TRBD1 covers 11 bases. The V and J ends lost 3 bases and 6 bases, in that order; junction bases with no gene match: 3. Per germline, CDR1 KGHSH and CDR2 LQKENI. CDR3 length: 15 residues. CDR3: CASSPDRGRAGELFF. In DNA, the CDR3 is TGTGCCAGCTCACCGGACAGGGGGCGAGCCGGGGAGCTGTTTTTT.

The chain couples TRBV6-2 or TRBV6-3 to TRBJ1-6, with D tentatively TRBD1 (6 bases). From germline, CDR1 is MNHEY and CDR2 SVGEGT. V shed 0 bases and J shed 7 bases, with 10 bases lying between them. The CDR3 consists of 15 residues. The CDR3: CASSYSRDKNSPLHF. The CDR3 DNA follows: TGTGCCAGCAGTTACTCGAGGGACAAGAATTCACCCCTCCACTTT.

Note on this clone: The sample has other DNA sequences that encode this CDR3 too. The chain is built from TRBV28 and TRBJ1-5, with D tentatively TRBD1 (5 bases). Trimming took 8 bases from V and 3 from J, leaving 8 bases between them. The germline V gene has CDR1 MDHEN and CDR2 SYDVKM. The CDR3 length is 12 residues. CDR3 sequence reads: CASLTVNQPQHF. The CDR3 DNA is TGTGCCAGCCTGACAGTCAATCAGCCCCAGCATTTT.

The J gene is TRBJ1-4, the V gene TRBV7-9; D might be TRBD1 (5 bases). Germline values: CDR1 SEHNR, CDR2 FQNEAQ (reference sequence). V was trimmed by 1 base and J by 7 bases, leaving 13 bases between them. The CDR3 runs 15 residues. The CDR3 spells CASSLGGLMGEKLFF. CDR3 in DNA: TGTGCCAGCAGCTTAGGGGGACTCATGGGTGAAAAACTGTTTTTT.

The chain employs TRBV21-1 and TRBJ1-6; TRBD1 is taken as the D call from the table, unchecked against the DNA. TRBV21-1 is marked as a pseudogene. The CDR3 sequence is 17 residues long. For the CDR3, the DNA is TGTGCCAGCAGCATACTCCTGGACAGTTCATTGTATCCACCCCTCCACTTT. It codes for CASSILLDSSLYPPLHF.

The rearrangement links TRBV5-1 to TRBJ2-7, with 7 nucleotides matching TRBD2. The germline V gene has CDR1 SGHRS and CDR2 YFSETQ. Trimming at V came to 2 bases and at J to 4 bases, leaving 6 bases not matched to a gene. The CDR3 is made up of 14 amino acids. CDR3 protein: CASSFGPGGYEQYF. The CDR3, as DNA: TGCGCCAGCAGCTTCGGCCCGGGAGGATACGAGCAGTACTTC.

The chain employs TRBV10-3 and TRBJ2-1, with TRBD1 as a possible D gene (6 bases). The CDR3 contains 12 residues. Germline values: CDR1 ENHRY, CDR2 SYGVKD. V gave up 4 bases and J gave up 10 bases, with 11 bases separating them. The CDR3 bases are TGTGCCATCAGTGGACAGGCCGCGGAGCAGTTCTTC. Protein sequence: CAISGQAAEQFF.

The chain recombines TRBV28 with TRBJ2-3; 7 bases match TRBD1. The CDR3 is made up of 16 amino acids. Germline CDR1 is MDHEN and CDR2 is SYDVKM. V lost 3 bases, J lost 4 bases, and 10 bases stayed unmatched. The CDR3 bases are TGTGCCAGCAGTTTGACAGGGTACCAACGCTCAGATACGCAGTATTTT. Translated: CASSLTGYQRSDTQYF.

Only a few counts were recorded for this clone. This chain uses TRBV9 with TRBJ2-3; perhaps TRBD2 as D (5 bases). The CDR3 totals 16 residues. V was trimmed by 3 bases and J by 1 base, leaving 15 bases between them. Per germline, CDR1 SGDLS and CDR2 YYNGEE. Here the CDR3 reads CASSERALGGTDTQYF. CDR3 nucleotide sequence: TGTGCCAGCAGCGAACGGGCACTAGGAGGCACAGATACGCAGTATTTT. Drawing the rest from reference TRBV9 and TRBJ2-3, the complete variable domain is DSGVTQTPKHLITATGQRVTLRCSPRSGDLSVYWYQQSLDQGLQFLIQYYNGEERAKGNILERFSAQQFPDLHSELNLSSLELGDSALYFCASSERALGGTDTQYFGPGTRLTVL.

This chain joins TRBV5-1 and TRBJ1-1, with 8 bases fitting TRBD1. In germline, CDR1 is SGHRS, CDR2 YFSETQ. The CDR3 loop spans 14 amino acids. J lost 1 base, V lost 4 bases, and 3 bases had no gene match. CDR3 sequence: CASSPDRANTEAFF. CDR3 sequence (DNA): TGCGCCAGCAGCCCGGACAGGGCGAACACTGAAGCTTTCTTT.

The rearrangement links TRBV6-5 to TRBJ2-7, with D maybe TRBD1 (5 bases). Trimming shortened V by 10 bases and J by 0 bases, and 16 bases separated the two germline ends. Germline CDR1 reads MNHEY; CDR2 reads SVGAGI. The CDR3 consists of 14 residues. The CDR3 here is CATRFLDSSYEQYF. For the CDR3, the DNA is TGTGCCACCCGATTCCTTGACAGCTCCTACGAGCAGTACTTC.

CDR3 sequence (DNA): TGTGCCAGCTCACCAGGACAGGGGTTCCAGCCCCAGCATTTT. It codes for CASSPGQGFQPQHF. This chain connects TRBV18 to TRBJ1-5, with TRBD1 matching over 9 bases. CDR1 is KGHSH, CDR2 LQKENI, per germline. The CDR3 loop spans 14 amino acids. Losses at the gene ends were 2 bases for V and 7 bases for J; bases not matched to a gene: 3.

The rearrangement joins TRBV6-6 to TRBJ1-1; D is ambiguous. The CDR3 is 13 amino acids. Germline CDR1 MNHNY, CDR2 SVGAGI (reference sequence). Trimming cost V 5 bases and J 2 bases, with 9 bases left between them. CDR3 protein: CASSPRLNTEAFF. The CDR3 region has the DNA TGTGCCAGCAGTCCTCGACTTAACACTGAAGCTTTCTTT.